This T cell receptor (beta chain) derives from a study of T cell changes during pregnancy in multiple sclerosis. This clone has only a few counts. This CDR3 region has 16 residues. Germline V gene sequence: CDR1 SGDLS, CDR2 YYNGEE. Trimming left V 1 base short and J 1 base short, with 14 bases between. Libraries were prepared by immunoSEQ multiplex PCR; TCRdb keeps only in-frame clonotypes and omits some of them. The sample shows 85,000 to 130,000 clones, approximately 90% of them seen only once. The V call is TRBV9, the J call TRBJ1-1; D is unclear. Sequenced material: peripheral blood, taken after pregnancy. This clonotype originated in a female donor with multiple sclerosis, enrolled in a pregnancy study. The DNA for the CDR3 is TGTGCCAGCAGCGTATTCTCTCAGGCTGGGAACACTGAAGCTTTCTTT. Protein product: CASSVFSQAGNTEAFF.